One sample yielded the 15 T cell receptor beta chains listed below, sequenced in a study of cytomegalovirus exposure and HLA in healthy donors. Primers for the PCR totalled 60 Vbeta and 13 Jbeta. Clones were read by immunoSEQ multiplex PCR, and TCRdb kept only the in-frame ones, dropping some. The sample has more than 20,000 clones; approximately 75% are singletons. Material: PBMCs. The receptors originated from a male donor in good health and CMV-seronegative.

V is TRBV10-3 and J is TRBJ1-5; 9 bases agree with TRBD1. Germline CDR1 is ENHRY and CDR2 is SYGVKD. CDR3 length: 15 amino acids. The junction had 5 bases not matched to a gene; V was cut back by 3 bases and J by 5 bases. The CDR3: CAISETQGADQPQHF. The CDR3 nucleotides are TGTGCCATCAGTGAAACACAGGGGGCTGATCAGCCCCAGCATTTT.

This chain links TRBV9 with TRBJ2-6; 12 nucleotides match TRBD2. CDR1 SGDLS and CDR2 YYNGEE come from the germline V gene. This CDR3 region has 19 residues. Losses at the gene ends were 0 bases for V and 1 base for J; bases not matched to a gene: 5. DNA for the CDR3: TGTGCCAGCAGCGTAGATACTAGCGGGGGGAGGTCTGGGGCCAACGTCCTGACTTTC. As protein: CASSVDTSGGRSGANVLTF.

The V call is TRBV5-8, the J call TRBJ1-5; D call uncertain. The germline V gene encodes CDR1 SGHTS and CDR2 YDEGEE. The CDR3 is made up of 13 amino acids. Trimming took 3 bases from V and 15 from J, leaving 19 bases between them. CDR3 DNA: TGTGCCAGCAGCTCCATGCCTACGGGTGTACGGCATTTT. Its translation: CASSSMPTGVRHF.

The CDR3 here is CASSKTLQGGTYEQYF. CDR3 DNA: TGTGCCAGCAGCAAAACCTTACAGGGGGGTACCTACGAGCAGTACTTC. The chain employs TRBV13 and TRBJ2-7; 8 bases line up with TRBD1. The ends lost 5 bases at V and 2 bases at J; junction bases unmatched: 11. The CDR3 has 16 amino acids. Per germline, CDR1 PRHDT and CDR2 FYEKMQ (reference sequence). The whole variable domain, filled in from reference TRBV13 and TRBJ2-7, reads AAGVIQSPRHLIKEKRETATLKCYPIPRHDTVYWYQQGPGQDPQFLISFYEKMQSDKGSIPDRFSAQQFSDYHSELNMSSLELGDSALYFCASSKTLQGGTYEQYFGPGTRLTVT.

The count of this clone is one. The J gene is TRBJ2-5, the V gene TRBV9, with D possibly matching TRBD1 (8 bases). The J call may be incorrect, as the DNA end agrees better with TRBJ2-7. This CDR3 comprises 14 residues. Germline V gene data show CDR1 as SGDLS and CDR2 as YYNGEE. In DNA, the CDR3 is TGTGCCAGCAGCGCTACAGGGGGGGTACACGAGCAGTACTTC. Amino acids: CASSATGGVHEQYF.

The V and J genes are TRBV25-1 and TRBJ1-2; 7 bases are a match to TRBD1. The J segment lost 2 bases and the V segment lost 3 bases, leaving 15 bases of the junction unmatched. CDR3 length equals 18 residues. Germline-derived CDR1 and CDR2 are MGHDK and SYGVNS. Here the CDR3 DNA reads TGTGCCAGCAGTGACCGCTTCACAGGGGCCGAAAGAAACTATGGCTACACCTTC. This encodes CASSDRFTGAERNYGYTF.

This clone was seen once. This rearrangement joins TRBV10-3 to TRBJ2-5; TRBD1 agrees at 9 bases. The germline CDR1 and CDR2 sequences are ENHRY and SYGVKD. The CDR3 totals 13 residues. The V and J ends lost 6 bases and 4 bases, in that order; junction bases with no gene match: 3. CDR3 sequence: CAIRGTGSETQYF. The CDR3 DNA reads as TGTGCCATCAGGGGGACAGGGTCAGAGACCCAGTACTTC.

This chain's CDR3 is CASSPMQGVNQPQHF. The CDR3 DNA reads as TGTGCCAGCTCACCAATGCAGGGGGTAAATCAGCCCCAGCATTTT. This chain uses TRBV18 with TRBJ1-5; TRBD1 matches at 7 bases. Unmatched junction bases numbered 5, after V lost 2 bases and J lost 4 bases. From germline, CDR1 is KGHSH and CDR2 LQKENI. The CDR3 extends over 15 amino acids.

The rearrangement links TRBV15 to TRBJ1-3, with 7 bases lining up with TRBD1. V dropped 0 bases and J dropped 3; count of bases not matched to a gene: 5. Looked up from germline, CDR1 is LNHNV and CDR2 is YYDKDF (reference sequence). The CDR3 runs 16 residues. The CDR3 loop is CATSRDQTGVGNTIYF. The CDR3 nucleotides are TGTGCCACCAGCAGAGATCAAACAGGGGTTGGAAACACCATATATTTT.

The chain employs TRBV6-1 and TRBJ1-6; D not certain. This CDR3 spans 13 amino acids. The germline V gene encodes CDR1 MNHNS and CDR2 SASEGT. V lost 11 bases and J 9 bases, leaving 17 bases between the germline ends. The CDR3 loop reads CAGAPRGVSPLHF. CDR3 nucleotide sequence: TGTGCCGGCGCACCTCGCGGGGTTTCACCCCTCCACTTT.

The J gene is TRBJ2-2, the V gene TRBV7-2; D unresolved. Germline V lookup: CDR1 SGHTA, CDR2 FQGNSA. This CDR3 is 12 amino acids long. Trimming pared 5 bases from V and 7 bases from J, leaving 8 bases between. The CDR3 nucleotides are TGTGCCAGCAGCGAACATGGCGGGGAGCTGTTTTTT. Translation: CASSEHGGELFF.

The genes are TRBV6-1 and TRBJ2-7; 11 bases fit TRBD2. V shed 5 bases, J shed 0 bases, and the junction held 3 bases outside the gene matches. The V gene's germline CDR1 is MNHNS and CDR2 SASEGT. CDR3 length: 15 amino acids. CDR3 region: CASSPGLAGSYEQYF. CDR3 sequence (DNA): TGTGCCAGCAGTCCCGGACTAGCGGGCTCCTACGAGCAGTACTTC.

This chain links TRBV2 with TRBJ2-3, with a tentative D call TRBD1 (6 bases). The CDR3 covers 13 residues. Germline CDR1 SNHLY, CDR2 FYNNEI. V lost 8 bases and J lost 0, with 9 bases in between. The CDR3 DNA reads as TGTGCCAGCCGAGGACAGAGCACAGATACGCAGTATTTT. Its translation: CASRGQSTDTQYF.

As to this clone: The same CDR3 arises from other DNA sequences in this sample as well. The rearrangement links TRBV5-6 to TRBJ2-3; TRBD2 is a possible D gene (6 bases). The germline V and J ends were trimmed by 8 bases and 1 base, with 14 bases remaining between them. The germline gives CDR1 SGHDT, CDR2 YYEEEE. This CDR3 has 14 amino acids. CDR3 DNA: TGTGCCAGTGGAGGGGTCTACGGCACAGATACGCAGTATTTT. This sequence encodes CASGGVYGTDTQYF.

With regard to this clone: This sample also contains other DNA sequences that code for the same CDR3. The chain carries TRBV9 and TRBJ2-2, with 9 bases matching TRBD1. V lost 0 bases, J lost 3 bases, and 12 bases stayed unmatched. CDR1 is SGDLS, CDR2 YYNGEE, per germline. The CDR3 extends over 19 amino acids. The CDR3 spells CASSVADPVGQGYTGELFF. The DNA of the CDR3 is TGTGCCAGCAGCGTAGCCGACCCAGTGGGACAGGGTTACACCGGGGAGCTGTTTTTT.